This section outlines one TCR beta chain sequence together with its context. V lost 4 bases to trimming and J lost 0 bases; unmatched junction nucleotides: 6. CDR3 size: 16 residues. Germline V gene data show CDR1 as PRHDT and CDR2 as FYEKMQ (reference sequence). Two negative PCRs, clearance, or symptom resolution characterized the recovered Cohort 3 donors. Method: immunoSEQ multiplex PCR; TCRdb's copy keeps in-frame clones and lacks some. This sample has around 500,000 clones; 88% occur once, and the top ten carry approximately 1.8%. This entry comes from a study of blood T cell repertoires in COVID-19.

Sequencing used PBMCs or T cells enriched from blood (not recorded which). The chain recombines TRBV13 with TRBJ2-7, with 10 bases matching TRBD2. The receptor was isolated from a woman in her forties who had recovered from COVID-19. DNA of the CDR3: TGTGCCAGCAGCTCAGCGGGAGGGCTGAGCTCCTACGAGCAGTACTTC. As protein: CASSSAGGLSSYEQYF.